The rows below give T cell receptor beta chains drawn from one sample of a study of T-cell memory formation after mild COVID-19. Each CDR3 protein is one row after TCRdb ran MiXCR on the 5' RACE reads. This sample has approximately 490,000 distinct CDR3 sequences, with roughly 22% found just once. The sequenced sample was PBMCs or a T cell subset sorted from them (not recorded which). These receptors all stem from an adult woman who had mild COVID-19 (a few samples of this study predate the infection). Cell type and time point are not known. CDR3s include the opening cysteine and the closing phenylalanine or tryptophan. D genes are given only for firm matches. Clone size is shown for a subset of rows, as once, few, many or a class of expanded clone.

clone size,V gene,D gene,J gene,CDR3 protein,CDR3 DNA
few,TRBV14,TRBD2,TRBJ2-3,CASSQRLAVITDTQYF,TGTGCCAGCAGCCAAAGGCTAGCGGTCATCACAGATACGCAGTATTTT
NA,TRBV18,NA,TRBJ2-5,CASSPPWQQETQYF,TGTGCCAGCTCACCACCGTGGCAGCAAGAGACCCAGTACTTC
few,TRBV10-3,NA,TRBJ2-7,CAISGPGTAEYEQYF,TGTGCCATCAGTGGACCCGGGACGGCGGAGTACGAGCAGTACTTC
few,TRBV19,TRBD1,TRBJ1-1,CASSPEGTGDTEAFF,TGTGCCAGTAGTCCAGAGGGGACAGGGGACACTGAAGCTTTCTTT
few,TRBV12-3/TRBV12-4,NA,TRBJ2-7,CASTVGGATHEQYF,TGTGCCAGCACCGTAGGGGGGGCTACCCACGAGCAGTACTTC
few,TRBV20-1,TRBD1,TRBJ2-1,CSARGQGRIEQFF,TGCAGTGCCAGGGGACAGGGACGTATTGAGCAGTTCTTC
NA,TRBV3-1,NA,TRBJ1-1,CASSQPGTGNTEAFF,TGTGCCAGCAGCCAACCCGGGACGGGGAACACTGAAGCTTTCTTT
NA,TRBV24-1,NA,TRBJ2-1,CATSSGFYNEQFF,TGTGCCACCAGTAGCGGATTCTACAATGAGCAGTTCTTC
NA,TRBV4-1,TRBD2,TRBJ2-7,CASSQDRGGRGEQYF,TGCGCCAGCAGCCAAGATCGCGGGGGGCGAGGGGAGCAGTACTTC
NA,TRBV5-1,TRBD1,TRBJ1-2,CASSEGQPYGYTF,TGCGCCAGCAGCGAGGGACAGCCCTATGGCTACACCTTC
NA,TRBV12-3/TRBV12-4,TRBD2,TRBJ2-1,CASSQTGTSGNEQFF,TGTGCCAGCAGCCAAACCGGGACTAGCGGAAATGAGCAGTTCTTC
NA,TRBV6-6,TRBD2,TRBJ2-7,CASNNRGTSGGRSYEQYF,TGTGCCAGCAACAACCGAGGGACTAGCGGGGGGCGATCCTACGAGCAGTACTTC
few,TRBV13,NA,TRBJ2-1,CASSLYAHEQFF,TGTGCCAGCAGCTTATACGCCCATGAGCAGTTCTTC
once,TRBV7-8,NA,TRBJ1-1,CASSIAGEMNTEAFF,TGTGCCAGCAGCATCGCAGGGGAGATGAACACTGAAGCTTTCTTT
few,TRBV3-1,NA,TRBJ2-3,CASSQGLSGPQYF,TGTGCCAGCAGCCAAGGTTTGAGTGGGCCGCAGTATTTT
few,TRBV12-3/TRBV12-4,NA,TRBJ2-7,CASSTQDPYEQYF,TGTGCCAGCAGTACCCAGGACCCATACGAGCAGTACTTC
NA,TRBV10-3,NA,TRBJ1-5,CAISPDENQPQHF,TGTGCCATCAGTCCGGACGAGAATCAGCCCCAGCATTTT
NA,TRBV11-1,NA,TRBJ1-1,CASSFGGTTEAFF,TGTGCCAGCAGCTTTGGGGGCACCACTGAAGCTTTCTTT
many,TRBV14,TRBD2,TRBJ2-1,CASSQGRGWGGEQFF,TGTGCCAGCAGCCAAGGACGGGGATGGGGGGGTGAGCAGTTCTTC
NA,TRBV30,TRBD1,TRBJ2-7,CAWTGGTAATHSSYEQYF,TGTGCCTGGACTGGTGGGACAGCCGCTACCCATAGCTCCTACGAGCAGTACTTC
few,TRBV6-1,TRBD1,TRBJ2-5,CASRTGSGETQYF,TGTGCCAGCAGGACAGGGTCGGGTGAGACCCAGTACTTC
few,TRBV18,NA,TRBJ1-1,CASSPTELNTEAFF,TGTGCCAGCTCTCCGACGGAGTTGAACACTGAAGCTTTCTTT